This entry features one T cell receptor beta chain sequence. Its matching antigen is unknown. The PCR ran on 60 Vbeta and 13 Jbeta primers. Generated by immunoSEQ multiplex PCR, the TCRdb table keeps only in-frame clones and is missing some. Among 90,000 to 140,000 clones, 60% to 80% were seen once, and the ten largest hold 8.6%. Per the germline V gene, CDR1 is MNHEY and CDR2 is SVGAGI. The V gene end was trimmed by 6 bases and the J gene end by 7 bases; junction bases not matched to a gene: 5. This CDR3 has 13 residues. This sample stems from a study of cytomegalovirus exposure and HLA in healthy donors. Overall study context: From about 170 million T cells, an earlier analysis saw around 120 million unique TCR beta sequences. Study-level findings and limits: When the data were analyzed later, several of the most significant clusters appeared to be linked to common viral pathogens.

The clonotype originates from a woman aged 40 to 50 in good health and CMV-seropositive. The chain joins TRBV6-5 to TRBJ2-7, with 11 bases fitting TRBD1. The source material was PBMCs. The chain's CDR3 is CASRQGTGGEQYF. CDR3 in DNA: TGTGCCAGCAGACAAGGGACAGGGGGTGAGCAGTACTTC.